Listed here is a single T cell receptor beta chain. Its antigen specificity is not known. Per-base quality was not reported, and no clone a single base away is much larger than it. The source of the sample is a study of post-analysis software for immune sequencing data (dated by TCRdb to about 2015). Some background on the complete study: Relapsing-remitting, secondary progressive and progressive-relapsing multiple sclerosis were recorded as disease courses, and subtype annotation was lacking for some patients. The patient repertoires were set against about eleven previously published healthy control repertoires from donors whose ages ranged from roughly 6 to 26 years. A subset of samples was prepared in parallel using single-end sample barcoding, then pooled and co-amplified after Illumina adapter ligation. Results the study describes overall, beyond this receptor: The multiple sclerosis patient group was slightly younger than the control group. Direct clustering with F measure showed strong co-clustering of samples prepared in the same batch, prompting a batch-effect correction. Normalized Chao1 diversity was significantly lower in multiple sclerosis patients than controls, suggesting substantial peripheral T-cell clonal expansion. A few TRBV segments, including TRBV5-6, TRBV5-1 and TRBV20-1, were significantly more frequent in patients than controls.

Its CDR3 holds 13 amino acids, cysteine through phenylalanine. The only DNA kept is the CDR3, 39 bases in frame from the first base. A distance of 10 bases separates the germline ends of V and J, which lose 6 bases and 4 bases respectively. According to the germline V gene (reference sequence), CDR1 reads LNHDA and CDR2 reads SQIVND. To demonstrate the VDJtools post-analysis software, the study profiled TCR beta repertoires from the peripheral blood of about 13 young patients with multiple sclerosis. The multiple sclerosis patients were children and adolescents between roughly 6 and 17 years of age. Libraries were constructed by PCR. TCRdb shows the sequencer as Illumina HiSeq 2500. To reduce PCR and sequencing biases, unique molecular identifiers were built into the TCR beta cDNA libraries. Every 1 to 10 million input T cells yielded roughly 500,000 cDNA molecules, meaning each molecule approximated one T cell. The same protocol used for the earlier healthy control dataset was applied to prepare and sequence the patient libraries. Samples belonging to the same batch were prepared together, multiplexed and sequenced on a shared HiSeq lane. The authors' analysis ran thus. Raw barcoded reads were processed with MIGEC, and single-read molecular identifier groups were discarded before consensus assembly and CDR3 extraction. Clonotype tables were post-analysed with VDJtools, normalizing diversity by down-sampling all datasets to the smallest sample size. In repertoire overlap clustering, CDR3 amino acid sequences, but not nucleotide sequences, were matched to correct batch-related cross-sample contamination. The public reads were quality trimmed at Q25 with fastp and then assembled into clones with MiXCR by TCRdb, keeping productive beta chains. Here each entry gathers all rows of one CDR3 protein and keeps the most common genes and DNA. None of the V and J calls come from the authors' own analysis; TCRdb made them. For this sample there are some 260,000 distinct CDR3 sequences; approximately 34% appear just once. Together, the top ten hold under 5% of the sample.

This receptor chain uses TRBV19 and TRBJ1-5; there is no confident call for the D gene. Sequenced input: blood. The receptor was isolated from a girl aged 5 to 17 with multiple sclerosis. At the DNA level, the sequence is TGTGCCAGTAGCACTCCCGGGAATCAGCCCCAGCATTTT. Its protein reads: CASSTPGNQPQHF.